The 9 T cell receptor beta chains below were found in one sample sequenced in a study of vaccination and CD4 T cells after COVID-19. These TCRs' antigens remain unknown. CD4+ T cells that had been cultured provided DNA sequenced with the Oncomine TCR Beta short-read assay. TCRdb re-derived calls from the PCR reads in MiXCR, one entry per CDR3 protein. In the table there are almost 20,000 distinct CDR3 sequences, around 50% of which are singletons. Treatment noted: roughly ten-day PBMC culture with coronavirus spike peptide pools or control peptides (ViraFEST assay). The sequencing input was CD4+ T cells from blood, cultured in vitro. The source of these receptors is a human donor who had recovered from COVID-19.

The CDR3 nucleotides read TGTGCCAGCAGCTTAGAGGCTAGCGGGGGGATTTGGGAGCTGTTTTTT. Its protein product is CASSLEASGGIWELFF. The V and J genes are TRBV7-2 and TRBJ2-2; 11 positions agree with TRBD2. J was trimmed by 9 bases and V by 1 base; bases with no gene match: 7. Germline lookup yields CDR1 SGHTA and CDR2 FQGNSA. This CDR3 comprises 16 residues.

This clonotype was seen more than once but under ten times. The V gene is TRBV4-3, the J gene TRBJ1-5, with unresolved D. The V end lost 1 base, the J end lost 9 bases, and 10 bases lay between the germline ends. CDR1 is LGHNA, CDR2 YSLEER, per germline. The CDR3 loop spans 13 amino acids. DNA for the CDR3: TGCGCCAGCAGCCAAGGTGTGGGGTGGCCCCAGCATTTT. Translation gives CASSQGVGWPQHF.

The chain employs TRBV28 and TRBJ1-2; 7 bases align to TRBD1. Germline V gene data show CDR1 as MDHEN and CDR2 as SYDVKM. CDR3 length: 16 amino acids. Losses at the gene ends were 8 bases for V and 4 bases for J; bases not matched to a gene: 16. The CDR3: CASLPETGTDFYGYTF. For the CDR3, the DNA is TGTGCCAGCCTTCCTGAAACCGGGACAGATTTCTATGGCTACACCTTC.

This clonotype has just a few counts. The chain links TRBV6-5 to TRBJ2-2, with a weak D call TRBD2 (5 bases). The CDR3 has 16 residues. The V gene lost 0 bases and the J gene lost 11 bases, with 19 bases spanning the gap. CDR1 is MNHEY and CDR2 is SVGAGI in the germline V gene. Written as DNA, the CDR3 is TGTGCCAGCAGTTACTCGAGACCTCCGAGCGGAGGCGAGCTGTTTTTT. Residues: CASSYSRPPSGGELFF.

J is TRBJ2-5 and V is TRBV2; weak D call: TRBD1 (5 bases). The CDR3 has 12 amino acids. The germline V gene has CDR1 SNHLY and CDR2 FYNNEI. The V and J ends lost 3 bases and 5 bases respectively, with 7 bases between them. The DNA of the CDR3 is TGTGCCAGCAGTGACTCAGGGGAGACCCAGTACTTC. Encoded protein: CASSDSGETQYF.

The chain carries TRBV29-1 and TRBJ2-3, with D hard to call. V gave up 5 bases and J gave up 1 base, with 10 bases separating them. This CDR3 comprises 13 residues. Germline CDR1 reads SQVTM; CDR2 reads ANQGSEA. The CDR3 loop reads CSVTPGGTDTQYF. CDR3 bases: TGCAGCGTTACCCCAGGTGGCACAGATACGCAGTATTTT.

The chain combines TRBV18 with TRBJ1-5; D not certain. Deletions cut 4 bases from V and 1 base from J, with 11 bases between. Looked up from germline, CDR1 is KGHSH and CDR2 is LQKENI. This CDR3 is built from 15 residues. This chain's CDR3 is CASSLGLESNQPQHF. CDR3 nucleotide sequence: TGTGCCAGCTCACTCGGGTTGGAGAGCAATCAGCCCCAGCATTTT. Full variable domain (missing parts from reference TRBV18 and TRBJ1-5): NAGVMQNPRHLVRRRGQEARLRCSPMKGHSHVYWYRQLPEEGLKFMVYLQKENIIDESGMPKERFSAEFPKEGPSILRIQQVVRGDSAAYFCASSLGLESNQPQHFGDGTRLSIL.

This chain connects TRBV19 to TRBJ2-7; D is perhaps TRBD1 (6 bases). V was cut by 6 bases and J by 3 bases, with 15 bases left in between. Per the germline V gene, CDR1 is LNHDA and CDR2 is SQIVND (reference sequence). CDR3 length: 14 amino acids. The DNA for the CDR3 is TGTGCCAGTAGCATGGGACAAACCAGCTACGAGCAGTACTTC. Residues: CASSMGQTSYEQYF.

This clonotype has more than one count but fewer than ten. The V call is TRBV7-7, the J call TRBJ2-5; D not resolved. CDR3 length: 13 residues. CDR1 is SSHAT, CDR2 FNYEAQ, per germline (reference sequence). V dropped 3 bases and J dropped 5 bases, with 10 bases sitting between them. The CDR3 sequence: CASSFGVGETQYF. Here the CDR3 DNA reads TGTGCCAGCAGCTTTGGGGTAGGGGAGACCCAGTACTTC.